A selection of T cell receptor beta chains follows, all from one sample in a study of blood T cell repertoires in COVID-19. Profiled with immunoSEQ multiplex PCR; TCRdb holds only in-frame clones, not every one. The sample holds approximately 290,000 clones, around 82% seen once. Sequencing was done on a sample of peripheral blood. All receptors derive from a human donor with COVID-19, enrolled during active disease. The donor label of this sample is uncertain. Each CDR3 is given with its conserved first and last residue. The order of the fields is D gene, J gene, V gene, CDR3 DNA, CDR3 protein. A D gene is named only where the DNA matches it firmly.

TRBD1 TRBJ1-2 TRBV27 TGTGCCAGCAGTTTGGTCCCGGGACAGTTCCTCTATGGCTACACCTTC CASSLVPGQFLYGYTF
NA TRBJ2-1 TRBV6-5 TGTGCCAGCAGCTGGGGTCGGACAGACTACAATGAGCAGTTCTTC CASSWGRTDYNEQFF
NA TRBJ2-2 TRBV7-2 TGTGCCAGCAGCTTTGGGGCGGACACCGGGGAGCTGTTTTTT CASSFGADTGELFF
TRBD1 TRBJ1-1 TRBV7-9 TGTGCCAGCAGCTTAGCTGGGACAGGGGACACTGAAGCTTTCTTT CASSLAGTGDTEAFF
NA TRBJ2-2 TRBV7-3 TGTGCCAGCAGCTTAAGTGTGGCGCTGACTACCGGGGAGCTGTTTTTT CASSLSVALTTGELFF
TRBD1 TRBJ1-4 TRBV7-8 TGTGCCAGCAGCCCGAACAGGGGATTTGCAACTAATGAAAAACTGTTTTTT CASSPNRGFATNEKLFF
NA TRBJ2-2 TRBV3-1/TRBV3-2 TGTGCCAGCAGCCAAATGCGTTACACCGGGGAGCTGTTTTTT CASSQMRYTGELFF
TRBD1 TRBJ1-2 TRBV29-1 TGCAGCGTTGAAGAAGACTCGGGACAGCCTGGCTATGGCTACACCTTC CSVEEDSGQPGYGYTF
NA TRBJ2-2 TRBV28 TGTGCCAGCAGTTCCGTCCTGACAGGTTCCGGGGAGCTGTTTTTT CASSSVLTGSGELFF
NA TRBJ1-1 TRBV6-5 TGTGCCAGCAGTTACTTGGGGCGCGGGAACACTGAAGCTTTCTTT CASSYLGRGNTEAFF